These 30 T cell receptor beta chains came from one sample sequenced in a study of control samples from healthy donors and cancer patients. The repertoire was sequenced with immunoSEQ multiplex PCR; TCRdb's copy has only in-frame clones and lacks some. The table shows roughly 400,000 clones, with 75% to 95% occurring only once. The specimen was PBMCs. These receptors were obtained from a man between 35 and 55 years old with head and neck cancer.

V usage is TRBV6-1 and J usage is TRBJ2-2; D may correspond to TRBD1 or TRBD2 (5 bases each). The V end was cut by 1 base, the J end by 13 bases, with 10 bases between. This CDR3 comprises 12 residues. Germline V gives CDR1 MNHNS, CDR2 SASEGT. CDR3: CASSEVTGRLFF. The CDR3 nucleotides read TGTGCCAGCAGTGAAGTTACGGGACGGCTGTTTTTT.

J is TRBJ1-2 and V is TRBV5-6; D not certain. V shed 4 bases and J shed 7 bases, with 17 bases lying between them. Per the germline V gene, CDR1 is SGHDT and CDR2 is YYEEEE. This CDR3 has 14 residues. This chain's CDR3 is CASSLVLRGGGYTF. CDR3 DNA sequence: TGTGCCAGCAGCCTGGTACTCCGGGGAGGTGGCTACACCTTC. The full variable domain, in which reference TRBV5-6 and TRBJ1-2 provide the parts outside the CDR3, is DAGVTQSPTHLIKTRGQQVTLRCSPKSGHDTVSWYQQALGQGPQFIFQYYEEEERQRGNFPDRFSGHQFPNYSSELNVNALLLGDSALYLCASSLVLRGGGYTFGSGTRLTVV.

Only one count was recorded for this clone. The V and J genes are TRBV6-5 and TRBJ2-6; a possible D gene is TRBD1 (6 bases). V was cut by 2 bases and J by 2 bases, with 10 bases left in between. Per the germline V gene, CDR1 is MNHEY and CDR2 is SVGAGI. The CDR3 is made up of 16 amino acids. The CDR3 DNA is TGTGCCAGCAGTTACCAGGGGACAACTGGGGCCAACGTCCTGACTTTC. This codes for CASSYQGTTGANVLTF.

This rearrangement joins TRBV9 to TRBJ2-5; 7 bases line up with TRBD1. Losses at the gene ends were 0 bases for V and 5 bases for J; bases not matched to a gene: 10. Germline CDR1 SGDLS, CDR2 YYNGEE. The CDR3 is 16 amino acids. This CDR3 is CASSVGRQGLGETQYF. Written as DNA, the CDR3 is TGTGCCAGCAGCGTAGGAAGACAGGGCCTCGGGGAGACCCAGTACTTC.

CDR3 coding DNA: TGTGCCAGCAGTTCCTCCGGGTCCAACTACGAGCAGTACTTC. Protein product: CASSSSGSNYEQYF. The chain carries TRBV6-5 and TRBJ2-7; D not certain. Looked up from germline, CDR1 is MNHEY and CDR2 is SVGAGI. Trimming pared 4 bases from V and 3 bases from J, leaving 13 bases between. CDR3 size: 14 residues.

CDR3 in amino acids: CASSQDQGVGTQYF. The CDR3 DNA reads TGTGCCAGCAGCCAAGATCAAGGGGTTGGGACCCAGTACTTC. The J gene is TRBJ2-5, the V gene TRBV4-2, with D possibly TRBD1 on 5 matching bases. The CDR3 covers 14 residues. Between the trimmed V and J ends, which lost 0 bases and 7 bases, there was a span of 12 bases. Germline assignment: CDR1 LGHNA and CDR2 YNFKEQ.

The chain recombines TRBV4-3 with TRBJ2-1; 7 nucleotides align to TRBD2. Per germline, CDR1 LGHNA and CDR2 YSLEER. Trimming removed 4 bases from V and 6 bases from J; junction bases left unmatched: 3. The CDR3 totals 13 residues. In DNA form, the CDR3 reads TGCGCCAGCAGCCCGACTAGCAGCAATGAGCAGTTCTTC. Residues: CASSPTSSNEQFF.

This clone was detected once. The gene calls are TRBV28 and TRBJ1-1; D remains unclear. The V and J ends lost 4 bases and 1 base respectively, with 10 bases between them. This CDR3 contains 14 residues. In germline, CDR1 is MDHEN, CDR2 SYDVKM. The chain's CDR3 is CASSYGQSNTEAFF. The DNA of the CDR3 is TGTGCCAGCAGTTACGGCCAGTCGAACACTGAAGCTTTCTTT. The variable domain in full, completed from reference TRBV28 and TRBJ1-1, reads DVKVTQSSRYLVKRTGEKVFLECVQDMDHENMFWYRQDPGLGLRLIYFSYDVKMKEKGDIPEGYSVSREKKERFSLILESASTNQTSMYLCASSYGQSNTEAFFGQGTRLTVV.

This chain connects TRBV7-9 to TRBJ2-7; 7 bases map to TRBD1. J gave up 4 bases and V 2 bases, and 11 bases lay outside the gene matches. This CDR3 comprises 16 residues. The germline V gene has CDR1 SEHNR and CDR2 FQNEAQ (reference sequence). The CDR3 DNA reads TGTGCCAGCAGCTTAAGACGACAGGGACACTTTTACGAGCAGTACTTC. The encoded protein is CASSLRRQGHFYEQYF.

The CDR3: CASSIPARQGPWNTEAFF. The CDR3 nucleotides are TGTGCCAGCAGCATCCCAGCCAGACAGGGACCTTGGAACACTGAAGCTTTCTTT. The chain has TRBV21-1 and TRBJ1-1; the table names TRBD1, a call not compared with the DNA. TRBV21-1 is a pseudogene locus. There are 18 residues in the CDR3.

The V call is TRBV27, the J call TRBJ1-5, with 8 bases aligning to TRBD1. The CDR3 spans 16 residues. In germline, CDR1 is MNHEY, CDR2 SMNVEV (reference sequence). Trimming removed 2 bases from V and 6 bases from J; junction bases left unmatched: 9. CDR3 loop: CASSLSGQGATQPQHF. The CDR3 nucleotides are TGTGCCAGCAGTTTAAGTGGCCAGGGGGCTACTCAGCCCCAGCATTTT.

V usage is TRBV28 and J usage is TRBJ2-2; D perhaps matches TRBD2 (6 bases). The CDR3 is made up of 15 amino acids. Trimming stripped 6 bases from V and 0 bases from J, with 11 bases between. Germline CDR1 is MDHEN and CDR2 is SYDVKM. The DNA for the CDR3 is TGTGCCAGCAGCCAGGGACTGTCGAACACCGGGGAGCTGTTTTTT. It codes for CASSQGLSNTGELFF. The full variable domain, with the rest looked up from reference TRBV28 and TRBJ2-2, is DVKVTQSSRYLVKRTGEKVFLECVQDMDHENMFWYRQDPGLGLRLIYFSYDVKMKEKGDIPEGYSVSREKKERFSLILESASTNQTSMYLCASSQGLSNTGELFFGEGSRLTVL.

The chain joins TRBV24-1 to TRBJ2-1; 10 bases line up with TRBD1. This CDR3 is built from 14 residues. With V trimmed by 10 bases and J by 6 bases, 8 bases remained unmatched. In germline, CDR1 is KGHDR, CDR2 SFDVKD. CDR3 loop: CATSGTGAPNEQFF. The DNA of the CDR3 is TGTGCCACTTCCGGGACAGGGGCTCCCAATGAGCAGTTCTTC.

The V call is TRBV28, the J call TRBJ1-1; 7 bases line up with TRBD1. V gave up 7 bases and J gave up 0 bases; unmatched junction bases: 5. CDR3 size: 14 residues. Germline V gene lookup returns CDR1 MDHEN and CDR2 SYDVKM. In DNA, the CDR3 is TGTGCCAGCATTTCCAGGGGGGTGAACACTGAAGCTTTCTTT. This encodes CASISRGVNTEAFF.

This clone appeared once. The chain is built from TRBV2 and TRBJ2-5; maybe TRBD2 (6 bases). The CDR3 loop spans 13 amino acids. Trimming took off 4 bases at V and 7 bases at J, with 13 bases between the two ends. Per germline, CDR1 SNHLY and CDR2 FYNNEI. The CDR3 spells CASSAPTGGTQYF. In DNA, the CDR3 is TGTGCCAGCAGTGCTCCCACCGGGGGGACCCAGTACTTC.

This chain connects TRBV6-5 to TRBJ1-3; TRBD1 is a possible D gene (5 bases). Between the trimmed V and J ends, which lost 8 bases and 2 bases, there was a span of 10 bases. Germline assignment: CDR1 MNHEY and CDR2 SVGAGI. The CDR3 has 13 amino acids. The CDR3 bases are TGTGCCAGCGGAGGGACGGCTGGAAACACCATATATTTT. Translation: CASGGTAGNTIYF.

The CDR3 nucleotides are TGTGCCAGCAGCTACGGGACAGGGGCCTACGAGCAGTACTTC. Its protein is CASSYGTGAYEQYF. The V gene is TRBV5-6, the J gene TRBJ2-7; 10 positions agree with TRBD1. Trimming took 3 bases from V and 2 from J; bases not matched to a gene: 2. Germline loops: CDR1 SGHDT, CDR2 YYEEEE. CDR3 length: 14 residues.

The gene calls are TRBV18 and TRBJ2-1; 10 nucleotides match TRBD2. There are 18 residues in the CDR3. V lost 6 bases, J lost 1 base, and 12 bases stayed unmatched. The germline V gene encodes CDR1 KGHSH and CDR2 LQKENI. The CDR3 loop is CASSPGRLAGDSYNEQFF. The CDR3 bases are TGTGCCAGCTCGCCCGGTAGGCTAGCGGGGGATTCCTACAATGAGCAGTTCTTC.

J is TRBJ2-7 and V is TRBV11-2; perhaps TRBD1 as D (6 bases). CDR1 and CDR2 from the germline V gene are SGHAT and FQNNGV. Trimming cost V 6 bases and J 2 bases, with 17 bases left between them. The CDR3 consists of 15 residues. The CDR3 is CASRGPKDRPYEQYF. CDR3 coding DNA: TGTGCCAGCAGGGGCCCTAAGGACAGACCCTACGAGCAGTACTTC.

The rearrangement links TRBV6-2 or TRBV6-3 to TRBJ1-1; D might be TRBD1 (5 bases). The V gene lost 0 bases and the J gene lost 13 bases, with 12 bases spanning the gap. This CDR3 is 12 amino acids long. Germline V gene lookup returns CDR1 MNHEY and CDR2 SVGEGT. The chain's CDR3 is CASSYSGPQVFF. For the CDR3, the DNA is TGTGCCAGCAGTTACTCGGGACCACAAGTTTTCTTT.

This clone is a singleton in its sample. The chain has TRBV18 and TRBJ1-1; D unclear. The ends were cut back, 3 bases at V and 7 bases at J, with 12 bases in the middle. The CDR3 contains 13 residues. CDR1 KGHSH and CDR2 LQKENI come from the germline V gene. In nucleotides, the CDR3 is TGTGCCAGCTCACCGGCCTTTAGAAATGAAGCTTTCTTT. This translates into CASSPAFRNEAFF. The full variable domain, in which reference TRBV18 and TRBJ1-1 provide the parts outside the CDR3, is NAGVMQNPRHLVRRRGQEARLRCSPMKGHSHVYWYRQLPEEGLKFMVYLQKENIIDESGMPKERFSAEFPKEGPSILRIQQVVRGDSAAYFCASSPAFRNEAFFGQGTRLTVV.

The rearrangement uses TRBV29-1 and TRBJ1-1; D is uncertain. Trimming took 2 bases from V and 6 from J, leaving 13 bases between them. This CDR3 region has 13 residues. Germline CDR1 reads SQVTM; CDR2 reads ANQGSEA. The CDR3 region has the DNA TGCAGCGTTGAAAGTGGGGAAAGGGCTGAAGCTTTCTTT. Translated, it gives CSVESGERAEAFF.

V usage is TRBV19 and J usage is TRBJ2-7, with D tentatively TRBD2 (5 bases). This CDR3 spans 14 amino acids. Trimming took 8 bases from V and 2 from J, leaving 16 bases between them. Germline loops: CDR1 LNHDA, CDR2 SQIVND (reference sequence). CDR3: CASHGRAGAYEQYF. In DNA, the CDR3 is TGTGCCAGTCACGGGCGGGCAGGAGCCTACGAGCAGTACTTC.

The genes are TRBV19 and TRBJ1-4; 11 bases map to TRBD1. The CDR3 consists of 15 residues. The germline V gene encodes CDR1 LNHDA and CDR2 SQIVND (reference sequence). V trimming: 6 bases; J trimming: 6 bases; junction bases outside the gene matches: 6. The CDR3 DNA follows: TGTGCCAGTAGGCGGGACAGGGGGAAGGATGAAAAACTGTTTTTT. As protein: CASRRDRGKDEKLFF.

This CDR3 is CASSLYTPSISGTQYF. The CDR3 nucleotides read TGTGCCAGCAGTTTATATACACCCTCCATTTCTGGGACCCAGTACTTC. This chain connects TRBV27 to TRBJ2-5; D uncertain. Germline values: CDR1 MNHEY, CDR2 SMNVEV (reference sequence). The CDR3 runs 16 residues. Trimming stripped 1 base from V and 7 bases from J, with 19 bases between.

The table lists this clone with a count of one. The chain uses TRBV5-1 and TRBJ2-5; D may match TRBD1 or TRBD2 (7 bases each). V shed 4 bases and J shed 3 bases, with 16 bases lying between them. This CDR3 is built from 15 residues. Germline-derived CDR1 and CDR2 are SGHRS and YFSETQ. CDR3 in amino acids: CASSPSGTVEETQYF. CDR3 DNA: TGCGCCAGCAGCCCGAGCGGGACAGTCGAAGAGACCCAGTACTTC.

CDR3 nucleotides: TGTGCCAGCAGTTTTCAGCGTAGCAATCAGCCCCAGCATTTT. It codes for CASSFQRSNQPQHF. The chain uses TRBV6-2 or TRBV6-3 and TRBJ1-5; D remains unclear. CDR3 length equals 14 residues. Trimming shortened V by 4 bases and J by 0 bases, and 7 bases separated the two germline ends. Per germline, CDR1 MNHEY and CDR2 SVGEGT.

Concerning this clone: The sample holds other DNA sequences that translate to the same CDR3. The V gene is TRBV5-4, the J gene TRBJ2-7; either TRBD1 or TRBD2 may supply D (6 bases each). V gave up 4 bases and J gave up 4 bases, with 21 bases separating them. There are 16 residues in the CDR3. Germline V CDR1 and CDR2: SGHNT, YYREEE (reference sequence). CDR3: CASSGSPGGGGYEQYF. The DNA for the CDR3 is TGTGCCAGCAGCGGAAGCCCAGGAGGGGGTGGGTACGAGCAGTACTTC.

The gene calls are TRBV19 and TRBJ2-2; D is unresolved. The CDR3 is 12 residues long. The germline CDR1 and CDR2 sequences are LNHDA and SQIVND (reference sequence). V lost 5 bases to trimming and J lost 7 bases, with 8 bases between them. The CDR3 reads CASSPTYGELFF. CDR3 coding DNA: TGTGCCAGTAGTCCTACATACGGGGAGCTGTTTTTT. The full variable domain, rest sourced from reference TRBV19 and TRBJ2-2, is DGGITQSPKYLFRKEGQNVTLSCEQNLNHDAMYWYRQDPGQGLRLIYYSQIVNDFQKGDIAEGYSVSREKKESFPLTVTSAQKNPTAFYLCASSPTYGELFFGEGSRLTVL.

This clone came up once. The chain carries TRBV6-1 and TRBJ1-4; D is possibly TRBD1 (5 bases). The CDR3 extends over 16 amino acids. The germline CDR1 and CDR2 sequences are MNHNS and SASEGT. Between the trimmed V and J ends, which lost 1 base and 7 bases, there was a span of 16 bases. The DNA for the CDR3 is TGTGCCAGCAGTGAAGGCGGGGCAGGTGGAGGTGAAAAACTGTTTTTT. Translation: CASSEGGAGGGEKLFF.